Following are 23 T cell receptor beta chains from one sample sequenced in a study of T cell responses to AZD1222 COVID-19 vaccine. Using immunoSEQ multiplex PCR, the repertoire was profiled, and TCRdb retains in-frame clones only, with some absent. This table holds tens of thousands of clones, approximately 88% found once. Sample: peripheral blood, taken 28 days after the second AZD1222 dose. These receptors originate from an adult who received the AZD1222 COVID-19 vaccine.

The rearrangement uses TRBV20-1 and TRBJ1-1; D uncertain. V gave up 3 bases and J gave up 1 base, with 15 bases separating them. CDR1 is DFQATT, CDR2 SNEGSKA, per germline (reference sequence). The CDR3 has 15 residues. This CDR3 reads CSASSPTERNTEAFF. CDR3 sequence (DNA): TGCAGTGCTAGTTCCCCGACGGAGAGGAACACTGAAGCTTTCTTT.

The rearrangement links TRBV4-3 to TRBJ2-7, with 10 bases fitting TRBD1. CDR1 and CDR2 from the germline V gene are LGHNA and YSLEER. The CDR3 runs 13 residues. V trimming: 3 bases; J trimming: 9 bases; junction bases outside the gene matches: 5. This chain's CDR3 is CASSQGTGDSQYF. For the CDR3, the DNA is TGCGCCAGCAGCCAGGGGACAGGGGACTCGCAGTACTTC.

The genes are TRBV15 and TRBJ1-5; TRBD1 might be the D (6 bases). This CDR3 has 16 residues. With 6 bases removed from V and 0 bases from J, the gap between germline ends came to 15 bases. Germline CDR1 and CDR2: LNHNV and YYDKDF (reference sequence). The CDR3 here is CATRTRGTGSNQPQHF. The CDR3 DNA reads as TGTGCCACCAGAACTAGGGGGACGGGTAGCAATCAGCCCCAGCATTTT.

The chain combines TRBV7-3 with TRBJ2-5, with 8 bases matching TRBD1. Germline V gene data show CDR1 as SGHTA and CDR2 as FQGTGA. J gave up 1 base and V 6 bases, and 4 bases lay outside the gene matches. This CDR3 region has 14 residues. The CDR3 DNA is TGTGCCAGCAGTCGGACAGGGCTCCAAGAGACCCAGTACTTC. Protein sequence: CASSRTGLQETQYF.

The V gene is TRBV6-1, the J gene TRBJ1-5; no reliable D call. The length of the CDR3 is 14 residues. CDR1 is MNHNS, CDR2 SASEGT, per germline. Between the trimmed V and J ends, which lost 2 bases and 5 bases, there was a span of 10 bases. In DNA, the CDR3 is TGTGCCAGCAGTGAACAAGGGTCGGATCAGCCCCAGCATTTT. Amino acid sequence: CASSEQGSDQPQHF.

The J gene is TRBJ2-7, the V gene TRBV18, with 7 bases lining up with TRBD1. Germline values: CDR1 KGHSH, CDR2 LQKENI. CDR3 length equals 13 residues. J lost 4 bases, V lost 4 bases, and 4 bases had no gene match. CDR3 bases: TGTGCCAGCTCACGAGCACAGGGGTACGAGCAGTACTTC. This codes for CASSRAQGYEQYF.

This sequence joins TRBV4-2 and TRBJ1-1, with TRBD1 identical over 8 bases. After removal of 0 bases from V and 1 base from J, the junction contained 1 base not matched to a gene. The germline V gene has CDR1 LGHNA and CDR2 YNFKEQ. This CDR3 comprises 15 residues. CDR3 nucleotide sequence: TGTGCCAGCAGCCAAGATGACAGGGGGAACACTGAAGCTTTCTTT. Amino acid sequence: CASSQDDRGNTEAFF.

The chain uses TRBV9 and TRBJ1-4; D unresolved. The CDR3 has 16 amino acids. Germline loops: CDR1 SGDLS, CDR2 YYNGEE. The ends were cut back, 0 bases at V and 0 bases at J, with 9 bases in the middle. For the CDR3, the DNA is TGTGCCAGCAGCGTAGCGGGGTCCGCAACTAATGAAAAACTGTTTTTT. Protein: CASSVAGSATNEKLFF.

V is TRBV11-1 and J is TRBJ1-6; maybe TRBD1 (5 bases). The germline V gene has CDR1 SGHAT and CDR2 FQDESV (reference sequence). This CDR3 region has 14 residues. The V end lost 6 bases, the J end lost 10 bases, and 16 bases lay between the germline ends. The CDR3 protein is CASSLGEMGSPLHF. The CDR3 coding sequence is TGTGCCAGCAGTCTAGGGGAGATGGGGTCACCCCTCCACTTT. Full variable domain (rest looked up from reference TRBV11-1 and TRBJ1-6): EAEVAQSPRYKITEKSQAVAFWCDPISGHATLYWYRQILGQGPELLVQFQDESVVDDSQLPKDRFSAERLKGVDSTLKIQPAELGDSAMYLCASSLGEMGSPLHFGNGTRLTVT.

The V call is TRBV7-8, the J call TRBJ1-2; TRBD1 might be the D (5 bases). Trimming pared 1 base from V and 4 bases from J, leaving 13 bases between. The length of the CDR3 is 15 residues. Germline V gene data show CDR1 as SGHVS and CDR2 as FQNEAQ. CDR3 sequence reads: CASSLEPTGLYGYTF. CDR3 nucleotides: TGTGCCAGCAGCTTAGAACCCACGGGGCTCTATGGCTACACCTTC.

The chain has TRBV6-6 and TRBJ2-3; D remains ambiguous. CDR1 and CDR2 (germline): MNHNY, SVGAGI (reference sequence). This CDR3 spans 12 amino acids. V was cut by 3 bases and J by 3 bases, with 4 bases left in between. In DNA form, the CDR3 reads TGTGCCAGCAGTTATGTTACAGATACGCAGTATTTT. Protein product: CASSYVTDTQYF.

This chain uses TRBV5-1 with TRBJ1-2, with a weak D call TRBD1 (5 bases). The length of the CDR3 is 17 residues. Looked up from germline, CDR1 is SGHRS and CDR2 is YFSETQ. V was trimmed by 0 bases and J by 4 bases, leaving 19 bases between them. The CDR3 nucleotides are TGCGCCAGCAGCTTGGAGGGAAGGGGCGAAGGGTCCTATGGCTACACCTTC. Translated: CASSLEGRGEGSYGYTF.

This clone turned up a few times. This chain joins TRBV30 and TRBJ1-3; D gene ambiguous. CDR1 is GTSNPN and CDR2 is SVGIG in the germline V gene (reference sequence). The CDR3 extends over 14 amino acids. V lost 6 bases to trimming and J lost 1 base, with 13 bases between them. The DNA of the CDR3 is TGTGCCTGCTCGACCGGAAGTTCTGGAAACACCATATATTTT. Residues: CACSTGSSGNTIYF.

The chain combines TRBV29-1 with TRBJ2-7; D gene ambiguous. There are 12 residues in the CDR3. Trimming removed 1 base at V and 4 bases at J, with 8 bases between. Germline values: CDR1 SQVTM, CDR2 ANQGSEA. The CDR3 bases are TGCAGCGTTGAAGGGCCCGAATACGAGCAGTACTTC. It translates to CSVEGPEYEQYF.

The chain has TRBV7-2 and TRBJ1-2; the D gene is possibly TRBD1 (5 bases). Between the trimmed V and J ends, which lost 0 bases and 8 bases, there was a span of 19 bases. Germline V gene sequence: CDR1 SGHTA, CDR2 FQGNSA. CDR3 length equals 16 residues. CDR3 sequence reads: CASSLAHPPTGGGYTF. For the CDR3, the DNA is TGTGCCAGCAGCTTAGCCCATCCCCCGACCGGGGGGGGCTACACCTTC.

There are a few counts of this clone. The V and J genes are TRBV11-2 and TRBJ1-2; no definite D call. Germline CDR1 is SGHAT and CDR2 is FQNNGV. This CDR3 is built from 15 residues. V was shortened by 1 base and J by 2 bases, with 11 bases between the two germline ends. This CDR3 is CASSLVGGWNYGYTF. The CDR3 bases are TGTGCCAGCAGCTTAGTGGGTGGTTGGAACTATGGCTACACCTTC.

J is TRBJ2-7 and V is TRBV3-1 (or the pseudogene TRBV3-2); D is unresolved. Germline V lookup: CDR1 LGHDT, CDR2 YNNKEL (reference sequence). V lost 1 base, J lost 7 bases, and 8 bases lay in between. This CDR3 has 12 residues. CDR3 sequence reads: CASSQVPGEQYF. CDR3 sequence (DNA): TGTGCCAGCAGCCAAGTCCCTGGGGAGCAGTACTTC.

J is TRBJ2-7 and V is TRBV28, with D hard to call. Per the germline V gene, CDR1 is MDHEN and CDR2 is SYDVKM. The CDR3 is 14 amino acids. The V end lost 6 bases, the J end lost 1 base, and 13 bases lay between the germline ends. The CDR3 region is CASRPWTESYEQYF. In nucleotides, the CDR3 is TGTGCCAGCAGACCTTGGACGGAATCCTACGAGCAGTACTTC.

The chain links TRBV3-1 (or the pseudogene TRBV3-2) to TRBJ2-3; the D gene is possibly TRBD2 (5 bases). Per the germline V gene, CDR1 is LGHDT and CDR2 is YNNKEL (reference sequence). The CDR3 is 14 residues long. The V end was cut by 6 bases, the J end by 3 bases, with 13 bases between. The CDR3 is CASRKGVRTDTQYF. The CDR3 coding sequence is TGTGCCAGCAGAAAGGGAGTCCGGACAGATACGCAGTATTTT.

V usage is TRBV9 and J usage is TRBJ1-3; no firm D call. Trimming shortened V by 3 bases and J by 3 bases, and 16 bases separated the two germline ends. Germline CDR1 and CDR2: SGDLS and YYNGEE. The CDR3 has 16 residues. CDR3 nucleotides: TGTGCCAGCAGCGAACACACTAGCCAAGGTGGAAACACCATATATTTT. It encodes CASSEHTSQGGNTIYF.

The count of this clone is one. The J gene is TRBJ1-5, the V gene TRBV19, with D perhaps TRBD1 (6 bases). V dropped 9 bases and J dropped 0 bases, with 12 bases sitting between them. The CDR3 extends over 14 amino acids. Germline assignment: CDR1 LNHDA and CDR2 SQIVND (reference sequence). The CDR3 loop reads CASRQVDSNQPQHF. CDR3 DNA sequence: TGTGCCAGCCGACAGGTAGATAGCAATCAGCCCCAGCATTTT.

The chain uses TRBV20-1 and TRBJ1-6, with D possibly TRBD1 on 6 matching bases. CDR3 length equals 11 residues. Germline CDR1 is DFQATT and CDR2 is SNEGSKA (reference sequence). Trimming cost V 6 bases and J 7 bases, with 7 bases left between them. The CDR3 loop is CSAQGNSPLHF. DNA for the CDR3: TGCAGTGCCCAGGGGAATTCACCCCTCCACTTT.

This chain connects TRBV7-2 to TRBJ1-6, with 9 nucleotides matching TRBD1. Germline CDR1 is SGHTA and CDR2 is FQGNSA. Germline trimming cut 5 bases from V and 11 bases from J; bases unmatched to any gene: 10. This CDR3 is 15 amino acids long. The CDR3 here is CASSAPGQGIPPLHF. As DNA, the CDR3 is TGTGCCAGCAGCGCGCCGGGACAGGGTATCCCACCCCTCCACTTT.